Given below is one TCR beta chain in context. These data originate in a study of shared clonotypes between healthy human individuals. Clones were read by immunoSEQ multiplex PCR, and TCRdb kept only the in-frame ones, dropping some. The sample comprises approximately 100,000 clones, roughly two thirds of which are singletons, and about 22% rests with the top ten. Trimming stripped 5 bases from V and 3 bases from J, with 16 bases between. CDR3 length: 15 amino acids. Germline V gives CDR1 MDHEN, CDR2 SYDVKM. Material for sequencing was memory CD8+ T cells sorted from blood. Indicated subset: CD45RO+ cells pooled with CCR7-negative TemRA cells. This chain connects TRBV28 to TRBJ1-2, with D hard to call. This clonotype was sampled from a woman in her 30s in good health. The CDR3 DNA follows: TGTGCCAGCAGTACCCGGTGGACCCGCTACTATGGCTACACCTTC. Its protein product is CASSTRWTRYYGYTF.